This is a list of T cell receptor beta chains from one sample in a study of T-cell memory formation after mild COVID-19. TCRdb redid the calling of the 5' RACE reads with MiXCR, one entry per CDR3 protein. This sample yields fewer than 600,000 distinct CDR3 sequences, of which less than 25% are seen a single time; 8.4% belongs to the top ten. Sequencing was done on a sample of PBMCs or a T cell subset sorted from them (not recorded which). Receptors originate from an adult woman who had mild COVID-19 (a few samples of this study predate the infection). Cell type and time point are not known. Both conserved end residues are part of each CDR3.

j_call	v_call	cdr3_aa
TRBJ2-4	TRBV7-2	CASSPQGAGVAKNIQYF
TRBJ1-1	TRBV5-1	CASSLGIGLDTEAFF
TRBJ1-2	TRBV12-3/TRBV12-4	CASSYRDRVHGYTF
TRBJ2-1	TRBV5-1	CASSLWLGGDNEQFF
TRBJ2-7	TRBV27	CASSSYLFLTGTAYEQYF
TRBJ1-1	TRBV6-5	CASSYTPGTLNTEAFF
TRBJ1-1	TRBV11-2	CASSLVFTGLNTEAFF
TRBJ2-1	TRBV7-9	CASSLVVMDEQFF
TRBJ2-7	TRBV14	CASSHGGGRSYEQYF
TRBJ2-4	TRBV7-2	CASSLVVNLAKNIQYF
TRBJ2-6	TRBV30	CAWSLGGISGANVLTF
TRBJ1-1	TRBV12-3/TRBV12-4	CASSWRGQGMNTEAFF
TRBJ1-4	TRBV7-9	CASSRTGGLEKLFF
TRBJ2-1	TRBV7-8	CASSLVSGGVNEQFF
TRBJ2-7	TRBV4-1	CASSQDEAADEQYF
TRBJ2-1	TRBV5-1	CASSLGLRGSLINEQFF
TRBJ2-3	TRBV4-1	CASSRKGTGGTDTQYF
TRBJ1-1	TRBV9	CASSPEAGGTEAFF
TRBJ2-5	TRBV5-1	CASSLGSGSRETQYF
TRBJ2-5	TRBV5-1	CASSQLTSGTGVQETQYF
TRBJ2-6	TRBV4-1	CASSQAERAGANVLTF
TRBJ1-1	TRBV7-9	CASSLWDRVGVNTEAFF
TRBJ2-7	TRBV3-1	CASSQATPALHEQYF
TRBJ2-7	TRBV5-1	CASSLEVASYEQYF
TRBJ1-1	TRBV9	CASSGGATNTEAFF
TRBJ2-1	TRBV15	CATSRDLTGEFNDEQFF
TRBJ2-1	TRBV12-3/TRBV12-4	CASSPGGGWPSYNEQFF
TRBJ2-7	TRBV29-1	CSVYTGTGAYEQYF
TRBJ1-5	TRBV6-2/TRBV6-3	CASSYSGDSNQPQHF
TRBJ1-3	TRBV5-5	CASSSGGVAGNTIYF
TRBJ2-1	TRBV7-8	CASTPVGLYNEQFF
TRBJ2-3	TRBV15	CATSTPQRDTQYF
TRBJ2-3	TRBV7-9	CASSLVGTDTQYF
TRBJ2-3	TRBV20-1	CSARGSYRGDNTDTQYF
TRBJ2-3	TRBV2	CAGVKGTDTQYF
TRBJ1-1	TRBV28	CASRMTGFEAFF
TRBJ2-2	TRBV7-9	CASPPGPLDTGELFF
TRBJ2-2	TRBV11-3	CASSLRGLAAGGRTGELFF
TRBJ2-1	TRBV7-6	CASSLYPEVTGHNEQFF
TRBJ2-7	TRBV2	CASREGQGGSYEQYF
TRBJ2-3	TRBV7-9	CASSLRGLAGGDTQYF
TRBJ2-3	TRBV24-1	CATSEPGTSADTQYF
TRBJ2-6	TRBV7-9	CASSLTTSVPSGANVLTF
TRBJ2-2	TRBV12-3/TRBV12-4	CASSFLAGPTGELFF
TRBJ2-1	TRBV12-3/TRBV12-4	CASSLKQGSHEQFF
TRBJ2-4	TRBV6-6	CASSHGTDQYF
TRBJ2-5	TRBV7-2	CASSLAGLAAETQYF
TRBJ2-5	TRBV6-5	CASSPTGGAGETQYF
TRBJ2-6	TRBV19	CASTKARGWTGANVLTF
TRBJ2-5	TRBV12-3/TRBV12-4	CASSLAPPGRGETQYF
TRBJ2-5	TRBV18	CASSPRIDLYQETQYF
TRBJ1-5	TRBV12-3/TRBV12-4	CASRASVQPQHF